What follows is one T cell receptor (beta chain) and its context. What it recognizes is unknown. The data belong to a study of cytomegalovirus exposure and HLA in healthy donors. Study-wide findings and caveats: With DRB1 most and HLA-C fewest, TCR association rates differed between HLA loci in a later analysis. Within a later analysis, the majority of CMV-associated TCR beta chains appeared HLA-restricted.

V dropped 4 bases and J dropped 6 bases, with 15 bases sitting between them. The CDR3 is 15 amino acids. Germline-derived CDR1 and CDR2 are MNHEY and SVGAGI. It was with 60 Vbeta and 13 Jbeta primers that the PCR ran. The method was immunoSEQ multiplex PCR; TCRdb's version includes in-frame clones alone and lacks a portion of them. The sample records around 120,000 clones, about three quarters being singletons. V gene TRBV6-5 combines with J gene TRBJ2-2; D perhaps matches TRBD2 (6 bases). The TCR originated in a woman in her thirties or forties in good health and CMV-seropositive. Material for sequencing was PBMCs. Written as DNA, the CDR3 is TGTGCCAGCAGTTTTCCGGGAGCTCGGCCCGGGGAGCTGTTTTTT. Translated, it gives CASSFPGARPGELFF.